The 31 T cell receptor beta chains in this list originate from one sample, sequenced in a study of post-analysis software for immune sequencing data (dated by TCRdb to the mid-2010s). Their recognized antigens are unknown. To prepare the library, PCR was applied. Instrument on record: Illumina HiSeq 2500. Unique molecular identifiers were incorporated into TCR beta cDNA libraries to reduce PCR and sequencing biases. TCRdb itself trimmed the public reads at Q25 with fastp, ran MiXCR and retained productive beta chains. Rows are combined by CDR3 protein, so each entry shows the most common genes and DNA. The sample records 700,000 to 800,000 distinct CDR3 sequences, around 27% of which are singletons. The biggest ten clones account for 0.56% of the sample. Overall results and qualifications from the work: Patients showed significantly higher frequencies than controls for a handful of TRBV segments, among them TRBV5-6, TRBV5-1 and TRBV20-1.

Sequencing used blood. The receptors derive from a girl aged 5-17 years with multiple sclerosis.

This chain uses TRBV28 with TRBJ1-4; no reliable D call. Trimming pared 6 bases from V and 0 bases from J, leaving 8 bases between. CDR3 length: 14 amino acids. CDR1 and CDR2 from the germline V gene are MDHEN and SYDVKM. The CDR3 DNA reads TGTGCCAGCAGCAGACTTGCAACTAATGAAAAACTGTTTTTT. As protein: CASSRLATNEKLFF.

This chain joins TRBV20-1 and TRBJ2-3; D possibly uses TRBD1 or TRBD2 (6 bases each). CDR1 DFQATT and CDR2 SNEGSKA come from the germline V gene (reference sequence). The CDR3 is made up of 16 amino acids. Between the trimmed V and J ends, which lost 3 bases and 0 bases, there was a span of 16 bases. CDR3 DNA: TGCAGTGCTAGGGTCGGGGGCACCGTAAGCACAGATACGCAGTATTTT. It specifies CSARVGGTVSTDTQYF.

On this clonotype: A clone one base away is much larger, so this may be a read error. The V and J genes are TRBV20-1 and TRBJ2-7; 7 bases are shared with TRBD1. Germline CDR1 DFQATT, CDR2 SNEGSKA (reference sequence). The CDR3 contains 12 residues. After removal of 3 bases from V and 6 bases from J, the junction contained 5 bases not matched to a gene. The CDR3 DNA is TGCAGTGCTAGCGAGGGGGCCTGCGAGCAGTACTTC. Its translation: CSASEGACEQYF.

This clonotype was picked up a small number of times. The rearrangement links TRBV12-3 or TRBV12-4 to TRBJ2-7; 7 bases match TRBD1. V shed 1 base and J 3 bases; nucleotides not matched to a gene: 6. The CDR3 is 15 residues long. The CDR3 protein is CASSLGQGVVYEQYF. In nucleotides, the CDR3 is TGTGCCAGCAGTTTAGGACAGGGAGTCGTCTACGAGCAGTACTTC.

This clonotype was observed once. The CDR3 loop is CASSLASKQGGEQYF. CDR3 DNA sequence: TGCGCCAGCAGCTTGGCGTCAAAACAGGGCGGCGAGCAGTACTTC. The chain links TRBV5-1 to TRBJ2-7, with D tentatively TRBD1 (6 bases). The CDR3 contains 15 residues. Trimming removed 0 bases at V and 6 bases at J, with 16 bases between. CDR1 is SGHRS and CDR2 is YFSETQ in the germline V gene.

This chain uses TRBV20-1 with TRBJ2-1; tentatively, D is TRBD2 (5 bases). Germline CDR1 reads DFQATT; CDR2 reads SNEGSKA (reference sequence). V lost 6 bases, J lost 0 bases, and 15 bases lay in between. The CDR3 has 15 amino acids. CDR3 loop: CSAGILVHSYNEQFF. CDR3 sequence (DNA): TGCAGTGCCGGGATTTTGGTACACTCCTACAATGAGCAGTTCTTC.

V is TRBV29-1 and J is TRBJ2-7, with TRBD2 matching 12 bases. The V and J ends lost 2 bases and 1 base, in that order; junction bases with no gene match: 9. This CDR3 spans 17 amino acids. CDR1 SQVTM and CDR2 ANQGSEA come from the germline V gene. The CDR3 here is CSVEKELAGGRSYEQYF. CDR3 sequence (DNA): TGCAGCGTTGAAAAGGAACTAGCGGGAGGCCGATCCTACGAGCAGTACTTC.

To note about this clonotype: A read error may produce the germline difference seen at one junction end. The rearrangement uses TRBV5-1 and TRBJ2-4; 10 nucleotides agree with TRBD2. The CDR3 totals 17 residues. Germline CDR1 and CDR2: SGHRS and YFSETQ. The CDR3 loop is CTSSLRGTSETKNIQYF. The CDR3 bases are TGCACCAGCAGCCTCCGTGGGACTAGCGAAACCAAAAACATTCAGTACTTC.

The table lists this clonotype with a count of one. The chain is built from TRBV20-1 and TRBJ1-4; possibly TRBD1 for D (5 bases). The germline CDR1 and CDR2 sequences are DFQATT and SNEGSKA (reference sequence). The ends were cut back, 2 bases at V and 3 bases at J, with 10 bases in the middle. CDR3 length: 14 residues. The CDR3 here is CSARSGQPNEKLFF. The DNA for the CDR3 is TGCAGTGCTAGATCGGGGCAGCCTAATGAAAAACTGTTTTTT.

The chain combines TRBV6-5 with TRBJ2-1; D is possibly TRBD1 or TRBD2 (5 bases each). The germline V gene has CDR1 MNHEY and CDR2 SVGAGI. The length of the CDR3 is 15 residues. The germline V and J ends were trimmed by 10 bases and 0 bases, with 16 bases remaining between them. CDR3 DNA: TGTGCCACCTCGGGACGAGCGGACTCCTACAATGAGCAGTTCTTC. Its translation: CATSGRADSYNEQFF.

This chain joins TRBV9 and TRBJ2-5; no clear D. There are 14 residues in the CDR3. V was cut by 3 bases and J by 3 bases, with 12 bases left in between. CDR1 is SGDLS and CDR2 is YYNGEE in the germline V gene. The CDR3 region is CASSGTSRKETQYF. The DNA of the CDR3 is TGTGCCAGCAGCGGTACCTCACGGAAAGAGACCCAGTACTTC. The whole variable domain, remainder taken from reference TRBV9 and TRBJ2-5, is DSGVTQTPKHLITATGQRVTLRCSPRSGDLSVYWYQQSLDQGLQFLIQYYNGEERAKGNILERFSAQQFPDLHSELNLSSLELGDSALYFCASSGTSRKETQYFGPGTRLLVL.

The V and J genes are TRBV28 and TRBJ1-5, with D possibly matching TRBD1 (5 bases). V was cut by 6 bases and J by 0 bases, with 15 bases left in between. Per the germline V gene, CDR1 is MDHEN and CDR2 is SYDVKM. The CDR3 is made up of 16 amino acids. As DNA, the CDR3 is TGTGCCAGCAGAATAAGTGGGGGTTATAGCAATCAGCCCCAGCATTTT. Encoded protein: CASRISGGYSNQPQHF.

The chain is built from TRBV5-1 and TRBJ1-6, with D perhaps matching TRBD1 (5 bases). Trimming cost V 0 bases and J 10 bases, with 11 bases left between them. CDR3 length equals 14 residues. Germline V gene sequence: CDR1 SGHRS, CDR2 YFSETQ. The CDR3 DNA reads TGCGCCAGCAGCTTGGTCGACAGAGACTCACCCCTCCACTTT. Translation gives CASSLVDRDSPLHF.

This clonotype has only a few counts. The genes are TRBV7-2 and TRBJ1-1, with D uncertain. The germline gives CDR1 SGHTA, CDR2 FQGNSA. The CDR3 consists of 14 residues. V lost 3 bases, J lost 3 bases, and 11 bases lay in between. CDR3 bases: TGTGCCAGCAGCTTCCTCGGGGAATACACTGAAGCTTTCTTT. Residues: CASSFLGEYTEAFF. Variable domain in full (rest from reference TRBV7-2 and TRBJ1-1): GAGVSQSPSNKVTEKGKDVELRCDPISGHTALYWYRQSLGQGLEFLIYFQGNSAPDKSGLPSDRFSAERTGGSVSTLTIQRTQQEDSAVYLCASSFLGEYTEAFFGQGTRLTVV.

V is TRBV5-4 and J is TRBJ2-2; 8 bases agree with TRBD2. The CDR3 runs to 16 residues. Germline assignment: CDR1 SGHNT and CDR2 YYREEE (reference sequence). V was pared by 2 bases and J by 9 bases, with 12 bases of the junction left unmatched. The CDR3 coding sequence is TGTGCCAGCAGCTTATTTCTAGCGGGCCTCCGTCGGGAGCTGTTTTTT. It is translated as CASSLFLAGLRRELFF.

The chain uses TRBV2 and TRBJ1-2; 7 positions match TRBD1. The ends lost 6 bases at V and 8 bases at J; junction bases unmatched: 12. In germline, CDR1 is SNHLY, CDR2 FYNNEI. This CDR3 is built from 14 residues. This chain's CDR3 is CASSSRQGTGGYTF. For the CDR3, the DNA is TGTGCCAGCAGCAGTCGACAGGGAACGGGAGGCTACACCTTC.

The chain links TRBV7-2 to TRBJ1-5; D unresolved. Per the germline V gene, CDR1 is SGHTA and CDR2 is FQGNSA. The CDR3 has 14 residues. The V end lost 4 bases, the J end lost 6 bases, and 13 bases lay between the germline ends. The CDR3 nucleotides are TGTGCCAGCAGCTCTTTTGAAGGTGGTCAGCCCCAGCATTTT. Protein sequence: CASSSFEGGQPQHF.

This clonotype was seen only a few times. The chain couples TRBV5-1 to TRBJ1-6; a possible D gene is TRBD1 (6 bases). The V gene lost 4 bases and the J gene lost 5 bases, with 16 bases spanning the gap. This CDR3 region has 16 residues. CDR1 is SGHRS and CDR2 is YFSETQ in the germline V gene. For the CDR3, the DNA is TGCGCCAGCAGCCCCTCGGGCCCAGGGGATAATTCACCCCTCCACTTT. Protein sequence: CASSPSGPGDNSPLHF.

The V gene is TRBV10-3, the J gene TRBJ2-5, with D unclear. The V end lost 0 bases, the J end lost 5 bases, and 4 bases lay between the germline ends. This CDR3 has 12 amino acids. Germline assignment: CDR1 ENHRY and CDR2 SYGVKD. CDR3 sequence: CAISESLETQYF. CDR3 DNA: TGTGCCATCAGTGAGTCGCTCGAGACCCAGTACTTC.

On this clonotype: The junction shows a germline mismatch at one end, possibly a read error. V gene TRBV7-7 combines with J gene TRBJ2-1; D is unclear. Germline loops: CDR1 SSHAT, CDR2 FNYEAQ (reference sequence). The length of the CDR3 is 14 residues. This chain's CDR3 is CASSPLRMGNEQFF. The DNA of the CDR3 is TGTGCTAGCAGCCCGCTGCGGATGGGAAATGAGCAGTTCTTC. Using reference TRBV7-7 and TRBJ2-1 for the parts outside the CDR3, the full variable domain is GAGVSQSPRYKVTKRGQDVTLRCDPISSHATLYWYQQALGQGPEFLTYFNYEAQPDKSGLPSDRFSAERPEGSISTLTIQRTEQRDSAMYRCASSPLRMGNEQFFGPGTRLTVL.

The chain recombines TRBV20-1 with TRBJ2-5; TRBD1 matches at 7 bases. J lost 5 bases, V lost 6 bases, and 12 bases had no gene match. Germline assignment: CDR1 DFQATT and CDR2 SNEGSKA (reference sequence). The CDR3 has 14 amino acids. The CDR3 reads CSAPERQGRETQYF. The DNA of the CDR3 is TGCAGTGCCCCGGAACGACAGGGAAGGGAGACCCAGTACTTC.

CDR3 coding DNA: TGCAGCGTAGCCGTTGGACTAGCTTCCTACAATGAGCAGTTCTTC. This translates into CSVAVGLASYNEQFF. The chain is built from TRBV29-1 and TRBJ2-1; 8 nucleotides match TRBD2. The germline V gene encodes CDR1 SQVTM and CDR2 ANQGSEA. The V gene end was trimmed by 6 bases and the J gene end by 1 base; junction bases not matched to a gene: 8. The CDR3 totals 15 residues.

This clonotype was recorded at least ten times. The rearrangement links TRBV7-2 to TRBJ2-3; TRBD1 matches at 8 bases. V dropped 4 bases and J dropped 2; count of bases not matched to a gene: 5. This CDR3 spans 15 amino acids. Germline loops: CDR1 SGHTA, CDR2 FQGNSA. The DNA for the CDR3 is TGTGCCAGCAGCTCGAGACAGGGGACCACAGATACGCAGTATTTT. This gives the protein CASSSRQGTTDTQYF.

This clonotype was seen more than once but under ten times. This chain uses TRBV7-2 with TRBJ2-6; a possible D gene is TRBD1 (5 bases). The ends were cut back, 4 bases at V and 2 bases at J, with 9 bases in the middle. The CDR3 loop spans 15 amino acids. CDR1 and CDR2 (germline): SGHTA, FQGNSA. The CDR3 nucleotides are TGTGCCAGCAGCTCACAGGTGGCTGGGGCCAACGTCCTGACTTTC. It specifies CASSSQVAGANVLTF.

The chain links TRBV10-3 to TRBJ2-5; D is possibly TRBD2 (6 bases). The DNA matches TRBJ2-7 better at its end, which makes the J call doubtful. Germline assignment: CDR1 ENHRY and CDR2 SYGVKD. The CDR3 is 14 residues long. CDR3 amino acids: CAISESRGPYEQYF. CDR3 DNA: TGTGCCATCAGTGAGTCGCGGGGCCCCTACGAGCAGTACTTC.

This clonotype was counted a few times. The CDR3 loop is CASSYSLGTGGTDTQYF. CDR3 sequence (DNA): TGTGCCAGCAGTTACTCTCTGGGGACAGGGGGCACAGATACGCAGTATTTT. The chain carries TRBV6-6 and TRBJ2-3, with TRBD1 matching over 10 bases. CDR3 length: 17 amino acids. With 0 bases clipped from V and 1 base from J, the junction kept 4 bases outside the gene matches. Germline V gene lookup returns CDR1 MNHNY and CDR2 SVGAGI (reference sequence).

V and J are TRBV20-1 and TRBJ2-6; D remains unclear. The CDR3 totals 13 residues. Germline loops: CDR1 DFQATT, CDR2 SNEGSKA (reference sequence). Trimming removed 6 bases from V and 4 bases from J, with 10 bases in between. In nucleotides, the CDR3 is TGCAGTGCCGCGACCCTGGGGGCCAACGTCCTGACTTTC. Translating it yields CSAATLGANVLTF.

This clonotype was found a few times. The chain has TRBV4-1 and TRBJ2-1, with D perhaps matching TRBD2 (6 bases). The CDR3 runs to 16 residues. Germline V CDR1 and CDR2: MGHRA, YSYEKL. The V end lost 0 bases, the J end lost 8 bases, and 17 bases lay between the germline ends. The CDR3 region is CASSQDGRTPSDEQFF. The CDR3, as DNA: TGCGCCAGCAGCCAAGATGGGAGGACCCCTTCTGATGAGCAGTTCTTC.

Only a few counts were recorded for this clonotype. The chain joins TRBV15 to TRBJ2-3; D may be TRBD1 (5 bases). This CDR3 comprises 17 residues. Germline values: CDR1 LNHNV, CDR2 YYDKDF (reference sequence). V was cut by 0 bases and J by 0 bases, with 13 bases left in between. The CDR3 reads CATSRDIGRVSTDTQYF. The CDR3 DNA reads as TGTGCCACCAGCAGAGATATCGGCAGGGTTAGCACAGATACGCAGTATTTT.

The chain couples TRBV20-1 to TRBJ1-2; D gene ambiguous. Germline CDR1 DFQATT, CDR2 SNEGSKA (reference sequence). The CDR3 is 13 residues long. V dropped 0 bases and J dropped 0 bases, with 5 bases sitting between them. CDR3 in DNA: TGCAGTGCTAGAGACGGAGCTAACTATGGCTACACCTTC. It specifies CSARDGANYGYTF.

This clonotype was found a few times. The CDR3 loop is CSVDHGTAYQYF. CDR3 bases: TGCAGCGTTGATCATGGGACGGCGTACCAGTACTTC. The rearrangement uses TRBV29-1 and TRBJ2-5, with D perhaps being TRBD1 or TRBD2 (5 bases each). Trimming shortened V by 3 bases and J by 10 bases, and 15 bases separated the two germline ends. Germline-derived CDR1 and CDR2 are SQVTM and ANQGSEA. The CDR3 runs 12 residues.